What follows are 31 T cell receptor beta chains derived from one specimen sequenced in a study of blood T cells in healthy people across ages. Using a J-beta primer mix together with a sample-barcoded 5' primer, a second PCR was run for roughly 7 to 11 cycles. MiXCR, applied by TCRdb to the 5' RACE reads, yields one record per CDR3 protein. The table includes approximately 320,000 distinct CDR3 sequences, around 27% detected once. Sequencing was carried out using blood. The receptors were sampled from a woman aged 70-85 years in good health.

This clonotype was seen only a few times. The chain uses TRBV4-2 and TRBJ1-4; 8 nucleotides line up with TRBD1. J gave up 3 bases and V 1 base, and 7 bases lay outside the gene matches. Germline V gives CDR1 LGHNA, CDR2 YNFKEQ. The CDR3 extends over 17 amino acids. The CDR3 loop reads CASSQGRDRGANEKLFF. The CDR3 region has the DNA TGTGCCAGCAGCCAAGGACGCGACAGGGGTGCTAATGAAAAACTGTTTTTT.

This clonotype was counted only a few times. This chain joins TRBV18 and TRBJ2-7, with 8 nucleotides matching TRBD1. CDR3 length: 13 amino acids. The junction had 6 bases not matched to a gene; V was cut back by 6 bases and J by 5 bases. Germline V gene lookup returns CDR1 KGHSH and CDR2 LQKENI. CDR3 coding DNA: TGTGCCAGCTCGCGGACAGGGTCCCACGAGCAGTACTTC. Residues: CASSRTGSHEQYF.

This clonotype was observed a handful of times. This chain links TRBV29-1 with TRBJ2-7; 8 bases line up with TRBD2. The J call could be wrong; TRBJ2-1 is a better fit for the DNA end. Per the germline V gene, CDR1 is SQVTM and CDR2 is ANQGSEA. The CDR3 totals 12 residues. CDR3 sequence: CSVEKLAVEQFF. For the CDR3, the DNA is TGCAGCGTTGAAAAACTAGCGGTTGAGCAGTTCTTC.

This clonotype was found a few times. The chain joins TRBV5-1 to TRBJ1-2; 7 positions agree with TRBD1. CDR1 is SGHRS and CDR2 is YFSETQ in the germline V gene. The CDR3 runs to 14 residues. The J segment lost 0 bases and the V segment lost 2 bases, leaving 1 base of the junction unmatched. The CDR3 spells CASSFGTANYGYTF. DNA for the CDR3: TGCGCCAGCAGCTTCGGGACAGCTAACTATGGCTACACCTTC.

This clonotype has only a few counts. V and J are TRBV28 and TRBJ1-1; D is uncertain. The CDR3 runs to 13 residues. Trimming shortened V by 2 bases and J by 8 bases, and 12 bases separated the two germline ends. Per germline, CDR1 MDHEN and CDR2 SYDVKM. Written as DNA, the CDR3 is TGTGCCAGCAGTTTAATGCCCCTCCTAGAAGCTTTCTTT. Protein: CASSLMPLLEAFF.

The chain combines TRBV5-1 with TRBJ1-5, with D maybe TRBD1 (6 bases). CDR3 length: 14 residues. Germline assignment: CDR1 SGHRS and CDR2 YFSETQ. V lost 0 bases, J lost 10 bases, and 14 bases lay in between. The CDR3, as DNA: TGCGCCAGCAGCTTGGGGCGGGAACAGGGCCCCCAGCATTTT. Amino acids: CASSLGREQGPQHF.

This clonotype occurred a few times. V usage is TRBV20-1 and J usage is TRBJ1-1; D might be TRBD1 (6 bases). The CDR3 runs 12 residues. V was shortened by 5 bases and J by 1 base, with 8 bases between the two germline ends. Germline V gives CDR1 DFQATT, CDR2 SNEGSKA (reference sequence). The CDR3 nucleotides read TGCAGTGCTTTCAGGGGGAACACTGAAGCTTTCTTT. It codes for CSAFRGNTEAFF.

The chain employs TRBV20-1 and TRBJ2-1, with 12 bases aligning to TRBD2. The CDR3 is made up of 14 amino acids. The germline V gene has CDR1 DFQATT and CDR2 SNEGSKA (reference sequence). With 5 bases clipped from V and 14 bases from J, the junction kept 13 bases outside the gene matches. Here the CDR3 reads CSAPIGLAGGPEFF. CDR3 nucleotides: TGCAGTGCTCCGATCGGGCTAGCGGGAGGGCCAGAGTTCTTC.

This clonotype came up a few times. V is TRBV9 and J is TRBJ2-2; D remains ambiguous. V was trimmed by 0 bases and J by 0 bases, leaving 9 bases between them. The CDR3 runs 16 residues. In germline, CDR1 is SGDLS, CDR2 YYNGEE. The CDR3 region is CASSVGPSANTGELFF. The CDR3 DNA follows: TGTGCCAGCAGCGTAGGTCCGAGCGCGAACACCGGGGAGCTGTTTTTT.

The chain recombines TRBV4-2 with TRBJ1-4, with no clear D. This CDR3 has 14 amino acids. In germline, CDR1 is LGHNA, CDR2 YNFKEQ. Trimming took off 1 base at V and 7 bases at J, with 10 bases between the two ends. CDR3 DNA sequence: TGTGCCAGCAGCCAAGTCTGGGCCGGTGAAAAACTGTTTTTT. Protein product: CASSQVWAGEKLFF.

The chain is built from TRBV7-2 and TRBJ2-3; tentatively, D is TRBD2 (6 bases). CDR3 length: 17 residues. The V and J ends lost 0 bases and 0 bases respectively, with 13 bases between them. CDR1 is SGHTA and CDR2 is FQGNSA in the germline V gene. In DNA form, the CDR3 reads TGTGCCAGCAGCTTAGCTTCGACTGGGACTAGCACAGATACGCAGTATTTT. As protein: CASSLASTGTSTDTQYF.

The table lists this clonotype with a few counts. V and J are TRBV7-2 and TRBJ1-1; 7 bases are shared with TRBD1. This CDR3 region has 13 residues. V lost 4 bases and J lost 9; bases outside the gene matches: 8. CDR1 SGHTA and CDR2 FQGNSA come from the germline V gene. This chain's CDR3 is CASSSGGTDKAFF. The CDR3, as DNA: TGTGCCAGCAGCTCAGGGGGGACGGACAAAGCTTTCTTT.

This clonotype was counted between two and nine times. The chain employs TRBV5-6 and TRBJ2-5, with TRBD2 matching 12 bases. Germline V gene data show CDR1 as SGHDT and CDR2 as YYEEEE. The junction had 6 bases not matched to a gene; V was cut back by 10 bases and J by 2 bases. This CDR3 has 14 residues. CDR3: CASSTSGRQETQYF. CDR3 in DNA: TGTGCCTCCTCGACTAGCGGGAGACAAGAGACCCAGTACTTC. The full variable domain, rest sourced from reference TRBV5-6 and TRBJ2-5, is DAGVTQSPTHLIKTRGQQVTLRCSPKSGHDTVSWYQQALGQGPQFIFQYYEEEERQRGNFPDRFSGHQFPNYSSELNVNALLLGDSALYLCASSTSGRQETQYFGPGTRLLVL.

This rearrangement joins TRBV7-2 to TRBJ1-1, with a possible D match to TRBD1 (6 bases). This CDR3 has 15 amino acids. Trimming removed 6 bases at V and 1 base at J, with 15 bases between. Germline lookup yields CDR1 SGHTA and CDR2 FQGNSA. The CDR3 DNA follows: TGTGCCAGCAGGCCCCAGGGACATGGGAACACTGAAGCTTTCTTT. Translation: CASRPQGHGNTEAFF.

V usage is TRBV29-1 and J usage is TRBJ2-1, with 9 bases aligning to TRBD2. The J call may be incorrect, as the DNA end agrees better with TRBJ2-5. Germline V gives CDR1 SQVTM, CDR2 ANQGSEA. The CDR3 consists of 14 residues. The CDR3 nucleotides read TGCAGCGTTGGGTCGCGGGAGGGCCAAGAGACCCAGTACTTC. It translates to CSVGSREGQETQYF.

This clonotype occurred many times. The chain links TRBV29-1 to TRBJ2-5; possibly TRBD1 for D (6 bases). Germline V gene data show CDR1 as SQVTM and CDR2 as ANQGSEA. V lost 6 bases and J lost 5, with 13 bases in between. This CDR3 is 12 amino acids long. This chain's CDR3 is CSVRERGETQYF. CDR3 DNA sequence: TGCAGCGTCCGGGAAAGGGGGGAGACCCAGTACTTC.

This chain uses TRBV5-1 with TRBJ1-1; D unresolved. V was shortened by 5 bases and J by 1 base, with 9 bases between the two germline ends. Germline CDR1 reads SGHRS; CDR2 reads YFSETQ. The CDR3 loop spans 13 amino acids. DNA of the CDR3: TGCGCCAGCAGGCTAGCCCAGAACACTGAAGCTTTCTTT. This sequence encodes CASRLAQNTEAFF.

The chain joins TRBV5-1 to TRBJ1-1, with 8 bases lining up with TRBD1. The CDR3 is 14 amino acids. Germline V lookup: CDR1 SGHRS, CDR2 YFSETQ. The V and J ends lost 4 bases and 4 bases, in that order; junction bases with no gene match: 6. DNA of the CDR3: TGCGCCAGCAGCCCCGGGACAGGTGCCACTGAAGCTTTCTTT. Translated: CASSPGTGATEAFF.

A note on this clonotype: A much bigger clone sits one base away, suggesting this may be a read error. The V call is TRBV12-3 or TRBV12-4, the J call TRBJ1-2; D is uncertain. This CDR3 contains 12 residues. In nucleotides, the CDR3 is TGTGTCAGCAGTCCCGGCGGAGGTGGCTACACCTTC. Protein product: CVSSPGGGGYTF.

J is TRBJ2-2 and V is TRBV7-2; D is perhaps TRBD1 (6 bases). V gave up 4 bases and J gave up 6 bases, with 15 bases separating them. CDR3 size: 15 residues. Germline loops: CDR1 SGHTA, CDR2 FQGNSA. CDR3 protein: CASSSRGFEAGELFF. CDR3 nucleotide sequence: TGTGCCAGCAGCTCCAGGGGTTTTGAGGCCGGGGAGCTGTTTTTT.

This clonotype was recorded a few times. The genes are TRBV11-2 and TRBJ2-5; D perhaps matches TRBD2 (5 bases). The J call may not be correct, given that the DNA end is closer to TRBJ2-1. The CDR3 runs to 14 residues. In germline, CDR1 is SGHAT, CDR2 FQNNGV. CDR3 bases: TGTGCCAGCAGCCCTGCAACGGAGGTAGGTGAGCAGTTCTTC. Translated, it gives CASSPATEVGEQFF.

The V gene is TRBV12-3 or TRBV12-4, the J gene TRBJ2-1, with D tentatively TRBD2 (5 bases). This CDR3 spans 16 amino acids. Between the trimmed V and J ends, which lost 6 bases and 3 bases, there was a span of 18 bases. The CDR3 sequence: CASSFQEVRGYNEQFF. CDR3 sequence (DNA): TGTGCCAGCAGCTTCCAGGAGGTCCGGGGCTACAATGAGCAGTTCTTC.

The V and J genes are TRBV29-1 and TRBJ2-7; no clear D. CDR3 length: 11 residues. Germline assignment: CDR1 SQVTM and CDR2 ANQGSEA. The ends were cut back, 3 bases at V and 6 bases at J, with 9 bases in the middle. This CDR3 reads CSVDYGGEQYF. As DNA, the CDR3 is TGCAGCGTTGACTACGGTGGCGAGCAGTACTTC.

Worth noting for this clonotype: At one of its ends the junction is not consistent with the germline gene, which may arise from a read error. The rearrangement uses TRBV5-8 and TRBJ2-3; perhaps TRBD1 as D (6 bases). CDR3 length: 11 residues. The V gene's germline CDR1 is SGHTS and CDR2 YDEGEE. The CDR3 protein is CASSPPGQDRF. In DNA form, the CDR3 reads TGTGCCAGCAGCCCTCCGGGACAAGATAGGTTT.

The rearrangement links TRBV29-1 to TRBJ2-5, with TRBD2 identical over 8 bases. This CDR3 contains 12 residues. V was pared by 7 bases and J by 4 bases, with 5 bases of the junction left unmatched. Germline-derived CDR1 and CDR2 are SQVTM and ANQGSEA. CDR3: CSGIGLAETQYF. The CDR3 nucleotides read TGCAGCGGAATCGGACTAGCAGAGACCCAGTACTTC.

This clonotype has just a few counts. This sequence joins TRBV7-6 and TRBJ2-5, with D tentatively TRBD2 (6 bases). Deletions cut 2 bases from V and 5 bases from J, with 9 bases between. The germline CDR1 and CDR2 sequences are SGHVS and FNYEAQ. The length of the CDR3 is 13 residues. The CDR3 reads CASSLLAVETQYF. The CDR3 bases are TGTGCCAGCAGCTTATTAGCGGTTGAGACCCAGTACTTC.

J is TRBJ2-5 and V is TRBV7-9; 11 bases fit TRBD1. Matching the DNA end better, TRBJ2-1 makes the J call doubtful. Per the germline V gene, CDR1 is SEHNR and CDR2 is FQNEAQ (reference sequence). This CDR3 is built from 15 residues. CDR3 DNA sequence: TGTGCCAGCAGCTTCCCCGGACAGGGGGCCGGTGAGCAGTTCTTC. This translates into CASSFPGQGAGEQFF.

This clonotype turned up a few times. The chain has TRBV21-1 and TRBJ2-6. TRBV21-1 represents a pseudogene. CDR3 length: 15 residues. The CDR3 protein is CASRKGASGANVLTF. CDR3 in DNA: TGTGCCAGCAGAAAAGGGGCCTCTGGGGCCAACGTCCTGACTTTC.

This clonotype was picked up a small number of times. The genes are TRBV5-1 and TRBJ1-1, with D hard to call. Germline assignment: CDR1 SGHRS and CDR2 YFSETQ. The V and J ends lost 4 bases and 1 base respectively, with 11 bases between them. The CDR3 runs to 14 residues. The CDR3 protein is CASSAGTANTEAFF. The CDR3 bases are TGCGCCAGCAGCGCTGGTACCGCGAACACTGAAGCTTTCTTT.

The V call is TRBV19, the J call TRBJ2-5; TRBD2 aligns across 9 bases. Germline V gives CDR1 LNHDA, CDR2 SQIVND (reference sequence). The J segment lost 2 bases and the V segment lost 7 bases, leaving 8 bases of the junction unmatched. This CDR3 spans 15 amino acids. This CDR3 is CASMRLAGPQETQYF. CDR3 in DNA: TGTGCCAGTATGAGGCTAGCGGGGCCGCAAGAGACCCAGTACTTC.

This clonotype turned up a few times. The V and J genes are TRBV4-1 and TRBJ2-5; a weak D match, TRBD1 (6 bases). The V gene's germline CDR1 is MGHRA and CDR2 YSYEKL. Deletions cut 1 base from V and 2 bases from J, with 8 bases between. This CDR3 comprises 14 residues. The chain's CDR3 is CASSQVQGQETQYF. In DNA, the CDR3 is TGCGCCAGCAGCCAAGTACAGGGTCAAGAGACCCAGTACTTC.